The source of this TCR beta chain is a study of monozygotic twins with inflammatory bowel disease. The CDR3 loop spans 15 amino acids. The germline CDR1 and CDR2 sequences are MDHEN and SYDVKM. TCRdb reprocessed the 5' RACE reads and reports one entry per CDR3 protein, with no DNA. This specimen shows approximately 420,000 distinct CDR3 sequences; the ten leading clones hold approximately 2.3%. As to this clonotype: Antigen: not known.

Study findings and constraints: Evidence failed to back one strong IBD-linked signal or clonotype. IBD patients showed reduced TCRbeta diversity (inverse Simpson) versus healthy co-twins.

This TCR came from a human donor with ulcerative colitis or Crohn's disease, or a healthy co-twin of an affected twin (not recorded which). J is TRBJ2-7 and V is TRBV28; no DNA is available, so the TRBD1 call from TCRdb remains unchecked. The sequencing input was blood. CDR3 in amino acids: CASSSTGITSYEQYF.